This TCR delta chain is from a study of gamma-delta chains in newborns, infants, children. Study details: Microbial exposure reportedly drives polyclonal innate γδ T cell expansion after birth.

TCRdb called clones from the reads again using CATT. The top ten clones hold about 9.1% of a sample with under 13,000 delta-chain clones, 3.5% of them seen once. V trimming: 4 bases; J trimming: 0 bases; junction bases outside the gene matches: 14. The CDR3 consists of 18 residues. Germline lookup yields CDR1 TSWWSYY and CDR2 QGS. The source of this sequence is a child who was a newborn, infant or young child, either healthy, febrile or measles-vaccinated (not recorded which). Sequences were obtained from blood. V usage is TRDV1 and J usage is TRDJ1; 7 bases match TRDD3. The CDR3 DNA follows: TGTGCTCTTGGGGTCCAAAGTTGGGGGACATCCTACACCGATAAACTCATCTTT. Protein: CALGVQSWGTSYTDKLIF.